Listed below are T cell receptor beta chains from one sample, sequenced in a study of cytomegalovirus exposure and HLA in healthy donors. Only in-frame clones appear in the TCRdb table, and some are missing; sequencing was by immunoSEQ multiplex PCR. The data show approximately 180,000 clones, approximately 85% seen once. The specimen was PBMCs. All receptors derive from a man aged 18 to 30 in good health and CMV-seronegative. CDR3s include the opening cysteine and the closing phenylalanine or tryptophan. Each record gives: V gene, D gene, J gene, clone size, CDR3 protein, CDR3 DNA. The D gene is left open where the match is weak. Size tells how often a clone was seen (once, few, many) or the class of an expanded clone, and some rows leave it out.

TRBV7-2,-,TRBJ2-2,-,CASSLIRSGELFF,TGTGCCAGCAGCTTAATACGGAGCGGGGAGCTGTTTTTT
TRBV15,-,TRBJ2-1,-,CATSLGGNSYNEQFF,TGTGCCACCAGCTTAGGGGGAAACTCCTACAATGAGCAGTTCTTC
TRBV12-2,-,TRBJ1-5,-,CASRLEGQGAGYSNQPQHF,TGTGCAAGTCGCTTAGAGGGACAGGGAGCTGGGTATAGCAATCAGCCCCAGCATTTT
TRBV7-2,-,TRBJ1-2,few,CASSLNPRGRGTYGYTF,TGTGCCAGCAGCCTCAACCCCCGGGGGCGGGGGACCTATGGCTACACCTTC
TRBV20-1,-,TRBJ2-1,-,CSARINEQFF,TGCAGTGCTAGAATAAATGAGCAGTTCTTC
TRBV7-2,-,TRBJ2-2,-,CASSLVFETGELFF,TGTGCCAGCAGCTTAGTATTTGAGACCGGGGAGCTGTTTTTT
TRBV29-1,TRBD2,TRBJ2-5,few,CSARTSGAETQYF,TGCAGCGCCCGGACTAGCGGGGCGGAGACCCAGTACTTC
TRBV4-1,TRBD2,TRBJ2-1,-,CASSNRGGSGRYNEQFF,TGCGCCAGCAGCAACCGGGGGGGTAGCGGGAGGTACAATGAGCAGTTCTTC
TRBV5-1,TRBD1,TRBJ2-6,-,CASSLVPGTGGPTGANVLTF,TGCGCCAGCAGCTTGGTCCCCGGGACAGGGGGTCCTACTGGGGCCAACGTCCTGACTTTC
TRBV5-5,-,TRBJ2-7,-,CASSRDNLGSYEQYF,TGTGCCAGCAGCCGGGACAACCTAGGCTCCTACGAGCAGTACTTC
TRBV4-1,-,TRBJ2-3,-,CASSQVRGTTDTQYF,TGCGCCAGCAGCCAAGTAAGGGGGACGACAGATACGCAGTATTTT
TRBV7-2,-,TRBJ1-3,once,CASSLELFNSGNTIYF,TGTGCCAGCAGCTTAGAGCTGTTCAACTCTGGAAACACCATATATTTT
TRBV19,TRBD2,TRBJ2-3,-,CASSKGAGSGDADTQYF,TGTGCCAGTAGTAAAGGAGCGGGATCGGGGGACGCAGATACGCAGTATTTT
TRBV21-1,-,TRBJ2-1,-,CASSWCLASYNEQFF,TGTGCCAGCAGTTGGTGTCTAGCCTCCTACAATGAGCAGTTCTTC
TRBV15,-,TRBJ1-1,-,CATSRPTRTEAFF,TGTGCCACCAGCAGACCTACGAGGACTGAAGCTTTCTTT
TRBV11-3,-,TRBJ2-5,-,CASRQTGTETQYF,TGTGCCAGCAGGCAAACAGGGACAGAGACCCAGTACTTC
TRBV6-4,TRBD2,TRBJ2-2,medium-sized,CASSDGTSAGELFF,TGTGCCAGCAGTGACGGGACTAGCGCCGGGGAGCTGTTTTTT
TRBV7-2,TRBD2,TRBJ2-3,-,CASSFGGTSGTDTQYF,TGTGCCAGCAGCTTCGGAGGGACTAGTGGTACAGATACGCAGTATTTT